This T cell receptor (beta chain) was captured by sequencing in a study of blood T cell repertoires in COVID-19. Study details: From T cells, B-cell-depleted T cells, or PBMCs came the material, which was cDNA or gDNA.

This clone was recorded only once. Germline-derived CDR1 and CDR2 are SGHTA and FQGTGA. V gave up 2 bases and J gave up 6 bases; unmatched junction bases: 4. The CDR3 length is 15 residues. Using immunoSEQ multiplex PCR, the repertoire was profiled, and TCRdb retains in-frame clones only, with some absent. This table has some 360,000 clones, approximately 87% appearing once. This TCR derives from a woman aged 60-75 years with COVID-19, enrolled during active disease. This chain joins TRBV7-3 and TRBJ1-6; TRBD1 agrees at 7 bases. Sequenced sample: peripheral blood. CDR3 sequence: CASSLLGQTNSPLHF. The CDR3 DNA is TGTGCCAGCAGCTTACTGGGACAGACTAATTCACCCCTCCACTTT.